This T cell receptor beta chain was found in a study of blood T cells in healthy people across ages. Study conclusions and caveats: Diversity of TCR beta correlated strongly with naive T cell percentage. For the donors, CMV status was unknown and possibly confounded expanded clonotype changes.

This CDR3 is built from 13 residues. V was shortened by 2 bases and J by 5 bases, with 10 bases between the two germline ends. Donors were healthy Caucasian individuals from Russia aged about 6 to 100. Total RNA extracted from each sample amounted to at least 6 micrograms. With a J-beta primer mix and a sample-barcoded 5' primer, a second PCR ran about 6 to 11 cycles. TCRdb re-called the 5' RACE reads through MiXCR, storing one row per CDR3 protein. The data contain some 1 million distinct CDR3 sequences, 40% to 50% of them singletons. Concerning this clonotype: Its matching antigen is unknown.

This TCR was recovered from a woman aged 60-75 years in good health. The chain carries TRBV12-3 or TRBV12-4 and TRBJ2-7; D gene unclear. What was sequenced was blood. CDR3 sequence reads: CASSLFRVHEQYF. CDR3 nucleotide sequence: TGTGCCAGCAGTTTATTTAGGGTGCACGAGCAGTACTTC.